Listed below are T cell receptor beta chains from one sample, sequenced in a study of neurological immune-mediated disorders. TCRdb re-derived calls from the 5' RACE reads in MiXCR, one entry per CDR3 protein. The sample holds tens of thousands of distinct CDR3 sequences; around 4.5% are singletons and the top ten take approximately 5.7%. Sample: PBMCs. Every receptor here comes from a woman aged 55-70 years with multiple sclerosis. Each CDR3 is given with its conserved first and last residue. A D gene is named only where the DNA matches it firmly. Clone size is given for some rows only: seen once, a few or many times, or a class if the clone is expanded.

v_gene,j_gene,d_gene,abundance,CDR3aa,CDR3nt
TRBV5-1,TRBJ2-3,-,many,CASSLGRPTDTQYF,TGCGCCAGCAGCTTGGGTCGCCCCACAGATACGCAGTATTTT
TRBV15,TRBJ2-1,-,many,CATSLRVVLAEYNEQFF,TGTGCCACCAGCCTCCGGGTCGTGTTAGCGGAATACAATGAGCAGTTCTTC
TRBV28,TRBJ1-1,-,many,CASSPPGTQNTEAFF,TGTGCCAGCAGCCCCCCCGGGACACAAAACACTGAAGCTTTCTTT
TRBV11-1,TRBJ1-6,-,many,CASTHARGSPLHF,TGTGCCAGCACACATGCCCGTGGTTCACCCCTCCACTTT
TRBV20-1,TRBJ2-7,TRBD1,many,CSARPGQGARYEQYF,TGCAGTGCTAGGCCGGGACAGGGGGCGCGGTACGAGCAGTACTTC
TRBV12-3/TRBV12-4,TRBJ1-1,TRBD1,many,CASRSYRGGTEAFF,TGTGCCAGCAGGTCCTACAGGGGAGGCACTGAAGCTTTCTTT
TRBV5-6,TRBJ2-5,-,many,CASSFRASGRQETQYF,TGTGCCAGCAGCTTCCGGGCCAGTGGGCGCCAAGAGACCCAGTACTTC
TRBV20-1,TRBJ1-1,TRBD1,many,CSPSDRGLRAFF,TGCAGTCCTTCGGACAGGGGACTTAGGGCTTTCTTT
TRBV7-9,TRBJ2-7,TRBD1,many,CASSSDRDSYEQYF,TGTGCCAGCAGCTCTGACAGGGACTCCTACGAGCAGTACTTC
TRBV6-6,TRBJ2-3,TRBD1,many,CASTQDRGLRTQYF,TGTGCCAGCACCCAGGACAGGGGGCTTCGTACGCAGTATTTT
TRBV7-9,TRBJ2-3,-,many,CASTPNGQSTDTQYF,TGTGCCAGCACCCCGAATGGGCAGAGCACAGATACGCAGTATTTT
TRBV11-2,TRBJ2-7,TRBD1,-,CASSDRDRVVYEQYF,TGTGCCAGCAGCGACCGGGACAGGGTGGTTTACGAGCAGTACTTC
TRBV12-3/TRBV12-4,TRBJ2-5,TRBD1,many,CASSFDRVETQYF,TGTGCCAGCAGTTTCGACAGGGTGGAGACCCAGTACTTC
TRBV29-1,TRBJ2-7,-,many,CSPGTGPSSYEQYF,TGCAGCCCCGGAACAGGGCCTAGCTCCTACGAGCAGTACTTC
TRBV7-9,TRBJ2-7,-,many,CASSLAISGYEQYF,TGTGCCAGCAGCTTAGCGATTTCGGGCTACGAGCAGTACTTC